What follows are 22 T cell receptor beta chains derived from one specimen sequenced in a study of T cells in women clearing cervical HPV infection. TCRdb keeps only in-frame clones here, not all; method: immunoSEQ multiplex PCR. Its clone listing holds tens of thousands of clones. Sequencing was done on a sample of blood buffy coat. The receptor source for this set is a woman between 18 and 75 years old with a cervical HPV16 infection that either progressed to CIN3+ or cleared (not recorded which).

A note on this clone: The read gets to within 3 residues of the CDR3 end, and the germline J gene fills in the rest. V is TRBV6-4 and J is TRBJ2-3; D gene uncertain. V lost 4 bases, J lost 1 base, and 9 bases lay in between. Per germline, CDR1 MRHNA and CDR2 SNTAGT. The CDR3 has 14 residues. The covered CDR3 bases are TGTGCCAGCAGTGTTTGGCACCGCACAGATACG. This sequence encodes CASSVWHRTDT. The entire CDR3 is CASSVWHRTDTQYF.

Details on this clone: The read is 3 residues too short to cover the CDR3 end, so that end is filled in from the germline J gene. The V gene is TRBV7-3, the J gene TRBJ1-1, with no clear D. CDR1 SGHTA and CDR2 FQGTGA come from the germline V gene. CDR3 length: 16 amino acids. CDR3 DNA (partial): TGTGCCAGCAGCTTAAATGCGGGAGCGTCCTACAATGAG. This encodes CASSLNAGASYNE. The entire CDR3 reads CASSLNAGASYNEAFF.

Note on this clone: The read ends 3 residues early relative to the CDR3; the germline J gene fills the gap. V usage is TRBV7-6 and J usage is TRBJ1-2; 7 bases agree with TRBD1. The germline V gene encodes CDR1 SGHVS and CDR2 FNYEAQ. The CDR3 contains 15 residues. CDR3 sequence reads: CASSFGDSSSYDYTF. The covered CDR3 bases are TGTGCCAGCAGCTTCGGGGACAGCAGCTCCTACGAC.

Worth noting for this clone: The read halts 3 residues ahead of the CDR3 end, with the missing end drawn from the germline J gene. The V call is TRBV20-1, the J call TRBJ1-5; 9 bases match TRBD1. Germline V CDR1 and CDR2: DFQATT, SNEGSKA (reference sequence). The CDR3 extends over 16 amino acids. J gave up 2 bases and V 6 bases, and 11 bases lay outside the gene matches. Here the CDR3 reads CSATRGQGLGNQPQHF. The covered CDR3 bases are TGCAGTGCAACGAGGGGACAGGGTTTGGGCAATCAGCCC.

In the case of this clone: The read ends 3 residues early relative to the CDR3; the germline J gene fills the gap. J is TRBJ2-5 and V is TRBV30, with D unresolved. Germline V lookup: CDR1 GTSNPN, CDR2 SVGIG (reference sequence). V was pared by 0 bases and J by 5 bases, with 10 bases between. This CDR3 has 13 amino acids. The sequenced part of the CDR3 DNA is TGTGCCTGGAGTGTGAGGCAAGGGGAGACC. Translated: CAWSVRQGET. The entire CDR3 protein is CAWSVRQGETQYF. Full variable domain (rest looked up from reference TRBV30 and TRBJ2-5): SQTIHQWPATLVQPVGSPLSLECTVEGTSNPNLYWYRQAAGRGLQLLFYSVGIGQISSEVPQNLSASRPQDRQFILSSKKLLLSDSGFYLCAWSVRQGETQYFGPGTRLLVL.

The CDR3 is CASSGYTTNYGYTF. The CDR3 DNA, read in part, is TGTGCCAGCAGTGGATACACTACTAACTATGGC. The J gene is TRBJ1-2, the V gene TRBV6-1; D unclear. The read ends 3 residues early relative to the CDR3; the germline J gene fills the gap. Germline CDR1 MNHNS, CDR2 SASEGT. The V gene lost 4 bases and the J gene lost 0 bases, with 9 bases spanning the gap. The CDR3 runs 14 residues.

With regard to this clone: The CDR3 extends 3 residues past the end of the read, so its final part is completed from the germline J gene. The gene calls are TRBV5-1 and TRBJ2-5; a possible D gene is TRBD1 (6 bases). The V end lost 5 bases, the J end lost 3 bases, and 14 bases lay between the germline ends. CDR3 length: 14 residues. Germline V gives CDR1 SGHRS, CDR2 YFSETQ. CDR3 region: CASRLGGAEETQYF. The sequenced CDR3 bases are TGCGCCAGCAGACTAGGGGGAGCCGAAGAGACC.

As concerns this clone: The sequence runs out 3 residues before the end of the CDR3; the remainder is reconstructed from the germline J gene. V is TRBV30 and J is TRBJ1-2; TRBD1 aligns across 9 bases. J was trimmed by 5 bases and V by 4 bases; bases with no gene match: 8. This CDR3 is 14 amino acids long. Germline CDR1 is GTSNPN and CDR2 is SVGIG (reference sequence). The CDR3 sequence: CAWTLGTGRYGYTF. The part of the CDR3 DNA that was read is TGTGCCTGGACCTTGGGGACAGGGAGATATGGC.

A remark on this clone: Read coverage stops 3 residues before the CDR3 terminus; the germline J gene supplies the remainder. V and J are TRBV19 and TRBJ2-1; 12 bases fit TRBD2. This CDR3 spans 18 amino acids. CDR1 LNHDA and CDR2 SQIVND come from the germline V gene (reference sequence). J gave up 4 bases and V 6 bases, and 13 bases lay outside the gene matches. Partial CDR3 DNA: TGTGCCAGTAGCCCGGGGAGTGGACTAGCGGGGACATACAATGAG. This encodes CASSPGSGLAGTYNE. From start to end, the CDR3 is CASSPGSGLAGTYNEQFF.

On this clone: The read ends 3 residues shy of where the CDR3 ends; the end is completed using the germline J gene. The J gene is TRBJ1-2, the V gene TRBV5-1, with TRBD1 matching 8 bases. J was trimmed by 4 bases and V by 4 bases; bases with no gene match: 12. CDR1 is SGHRS and CDR2 is YFSETQ in the germline V gene. The CDR3 loop spans 16 amino acids. The chain's CDR3 is CASSLLPQGGGYGYTF. CDR3 DNA, as far as it was read: TGCGCCAGCAGCCTACTACCACAGGGGGGGGGCTATGGC. Drawing the rest from reference TRBV5-1 and TRBJ1-2, the complete variable domain is KAGVTQTPRYLIKTRGQQVTLSCSPISGHRSVSWYQQTPGQGLQFLFEYFSETQRNKGNFPGRFSGRQFSNSRSEMNVSTLELGDSALYLCASSLLPQGGGYGYTFGSGTRLTVV.

Concerning this clone: The read halts 3 residues ahead of the CDR3 end, with the missing end drawn from the germline J gene. The chain employs TRBV7-8 and TRBJ1-1; perhaps TRBD1 as D (5 bases). Germline loops: CDR1 SGHVS, CDR2 FQNEAQ. The CDR3 is made up of 14 amino acids. The V and J ends lost 6 bases and 3 bases respectively, with 14 bases between them. The CDR3 DNA, read in part, is TGTGCCAGCAGTTCGGGAGAAGGGGACACTGAA. The encoded protein is CASSSGEGDTE. The whole CDR3 is CASSSGEGDTEAFF.

As concerns this clone: The read comes to an end 3 residues before the CDR3 does, leaving the germline J gene to fill in the end. This chain links TRBV19 with TRBJ1-1, with unresolved D. Looked up from germline, CDR1 is LNHDA and CDR2 is SQIVND (reference sequence). V was pared by 3 bases and J by 6 bases, with 14 bases between. The CDR3 has 14 amino acids. Here the CDR3 reads CASSMLAGLPEAFF. The covered CDR3 bases are TGTGCCAGTAGTATGTTGGCAGGACTACCTGAA.

Concerning this clone itself: At one end, the junction sequence differs from germline, possibly due to a read error. The CDR3 loop is CASSSRRGGLFF. Partial CDR3 DNA: TGTGCCAGCAGCTCCAGGCGCGGGGGG. The chain recombines TRBV7-9 with TRBJ2-2; TRBD2 matches at 7 bases. The read terminates 3 residues before the CDR3 end, so the remaining end is supplied by the germline J gene. CDR1 and CDR2 (germline): SEHNR, FQNEAQ (reference sequence). The CDR3 totals 12 residues.

The CDR3 bases that were read are TGCAGTGCTAGCCCCAAACCGGGACAGGGGAACAATCAGCCC. Protein: CSASPKPGQGNNQP. The full CDR3 reads CSASPKPGQGNNQPQHF. This sequence joins TRBV20-1 and TRBJ1-5, with 10 positions matching TRBD1. The read terminates 3 residues ahead of where the CDR3 ends, so the germline J gene completes it. Germline-derived CDR1 and CDR2 are DFQATT and SNEGSKA (reference sequence). The CDR3 spans 17 residues. Trimming took 3 bases from V and 3 from J; bases not matched to a gene: 11.

Concerning this clone itself: The read ends 3 residues before the CDR3 terminus; that terminus is restored from the germline J gene. The chain links TRBV7-2 to TRBJ1-1; possibly TRBD1 for D (5 bases). The CDR3 extends over 14 amino acids. Germline assignment: CDR1 SGHTA and CDR2 FQGNSA. Trimming stripped 1 base from V and 6 bases from J, with 12 bases between. CDR3 in amino acids: CASSLVSLGAEAFF. The covered CDR3 bases are TGTGCCAGCAGCTTAGTGAGTTTAGGGGCTGAA.

CDR3 loop: CASSLRLGTGSNEQFF. The sequenced part of the CDR3 DNA is TGTGCCAGCAGCTTACGTCTAGGGACAGGGAGCAATGAG. This chain connects TRBV7-3 to TRBJ2-1; 9 positions match TRBD1. The read ends 3 residues early relative to the CDR3; the germline J gene fills the gap. Germline V CDR1 and CDR2: SGHTA, FQGTGA. V lost 2 bases, J lost 6 bases, and 8 bases stayed unmatched. The CDR3 loop spans 16 amino acids.

About this clone: The read ends 3 residues early relative to the CDR3; the germline J gene fills the gap. V gene TRBV7-6 combines with J gene TRBJ2-4; 8 positions match TRBD1. Germline CDR1 SGHVS, CDR2 FNYEAQ. This CDR3 has 15 amino acids. The part of the CDR3 DNA that was read is TGTGCCAGCAGCCCGACCGCGAGACAGGGGCATGGT. This sequence encodes CASSPTARQGHG. The full CDR3 reads CASSPTARQGHGQYF.

As to this clone: The CDR3 end falls 3 residues outside the read, so it is completed with the germline J gene. The chain employs TRBV5-1 and TRBJ2-2; D gene unclear. CDR3 size: 14 residues. Germline V CDR1 and CDR2: SGHRS, YFSETQ. CDR3 region: CASRGLRNNEKLFF. The DNA read from the CDR3 is TGCGCCAGCAGAGGGCTCAGAAATAATGAAAAG.

Comment on this clone: The observed sequence ends 3 residues before the CDR3 terminus, with the missing tail filled in from the germline J gene. The chain uses TRBV2 and TRBJ2-4, with TRBD1 identical over 9 bases. Germline CDR1 reads SNHLY; CDR2 reads FYNNEI. The CDR3 totals 17 residues. The CDR3 DNA, read in part, is TGTGCCAGCAGTGAGGTCCAAGGGACAGGGATAGAAGGGATT. It encodes CASSEVQGTGIEGI. The entire CDR3 reads CASSEVQGTGIEGIQYF. The full variable domain, completed using reference TRBV2 and TRBJ2-4, is EPEVTQTPSHQVTQMGQEVILRCVPISNHLYFYWYRQILGQKVEFLVSFYNNEISEKSEIFDDQFSVERPDGSNFTLKIRSTKLEDSAMYFCASSEVQGTGIEGIQYFGAGTRLSVL.

As for this clone: The CDR3 goes on 3 residues after the read ends, and that part is filled in from the germline J gene. The chain is built from TRBV6-1 and TRBJ2-7; the D gene is possibly TRBD2 (5 bases). Trimming pared 2 bases from V and 0 bases from J, leaving 11 bases between. The CDR3 covers 15 residues. Germline CDR1 reads MNHNS; CDR2 reads SASEGT. CDR3 sequence reads: CASSETESGSYEQYF. CDR3 DNA (partial): TGTGCCAGCAGTGAAACCGAGAGCGGCTCCTACGAG.

On this clone: The read is 3 residues too short to cover the CDR3 end, so that end is filled in from the germline J gene. The chain has TRBV13 and TRBJ2-3, with 11 bases lining up with TRBD2. The CDR3 runs to 17 residues. The germline V gene encodes CDR1 PRHDT and CDR2 FYEKMQ (reference sequence). V lost 1 base and J lost 3; bases outside the gene matches: 6. The CDR3 region is CASSLDRGTSGTDTQYF. Incomplete CDR3 DNA: TGTGCCAGCAGCTTAGACCGAGGGACTAGCGGAACAGATACG.

The CDR3 loop reads CASSWGQDNEQYF. The CDR3 bases that were read are TGTGCCAGCAGCTGGGGACAGGATAACGAG. The rearrangement uses TRBV7-9 and TRBJ2-7; 8 positions agree with TRBD1. The observed sequence ends 3 residues before the CDR3 terminus, with the missing tail filled in from the germline J gene. V lost 4 bases to trimming and J lost 5 bases; unmatched junction nucleotides: 4. The CDR3 loop spans 13 amino acids. CDR1 and CDR2 (germline): SEHNR, FQNEAQ (reference sequence).